The TCR beta chain under discussion was sequenced for a study of T cells in narcolepsy. Study at large: Enrolled donors included narcolepsy type 1 or type 2 patients and healthy controls. Whole-study results and caveats: Healthy controls reportedly lacked the autoreactive clonotypes serially found in patients' blood. No autoreactive T cell clone sequences appeared in some memory CD4+ repertoires.

Repertoires were generated with immunoSEQ multiplex PCR, while TCRdb's copy carries only in-frame clones and drops some. The table includes 25,000 to 35,000 clones, roughly four fifths detected once. Per germline, CDR1 MNHNS and CDR2 SASEGT. The CDR3 sequence is 9 residues long. Remarks on this clone: Its antigen is still unknown. Compared with germline, one end of the junction differs, possibly owing to a read error.

This clonotype was sampled from a human donor with narcolepsy. V and J are TRBV6-1 and TRBJ2-7; the match to TRBD1 covers 11 bases. The material sequenced was CD45RA- memory CD4+ T cells from PBMCs. The CDR3 is CATRTGGNF. The CDR3 region has the DNA TGTGCCACACGGACAGGGGGCAACTTC.